Below are 27 T cell receptor beta chains sequenced from a single sample in a study of radiotherapy plus CTLA-4 blockade in lung cancer. TCRdb's table, derived via immunoSEQ multiplex PCR, lists solely in-frame clones and lacks some. In the table there are roughly 120,000 clones, roughly 80% of which are singletons. This specimen consisted of peripheral blood, obtained from a patient treated with radiotherapy plus ipilimumab. The origin of the receptors is a human donor with non-small cell lung cancer who had a partial response to radiotherapy plus ipilimumab.

This chain connects TRBV18 to TRBJ2-3; D is perhaps TRBD1 (6 bases). The CDR3 is made up of 12 amino acids. Germline V gene sequence: CDR1 KGHSH, CDR2 LQKENI. Trimming removed 11 bases at V and 0 bases at J, with 9 bases between. The CDR3 is CAGDTSTDTQYF. CDR3 sequence (DNA): TGTGCCGGGGACACGAGCACAGATACGCAGTATTTT.

J is TRBJ2-3 and V is TRBV19, with 7 nucleotides matching TRBD2. The V gene's germline CDR1 is LNHDA and CDR2 SQIVND (reference sequence). J gave up 6 bases and V 3 bases, and 6 bases lay outside the gene matches. The length of the CDR3 is 14 residues. The CDR3 spells CASSIGLGPDTQYF. In DNA, the CDR3 is TGTGCCAGTAGTATCGGACTAGGCCCCGATACGCAGTATTTT.

The J gene is TRBJ2-7, the V gene TRBV13, with 10 bases fitting TRBD1. The ends lost 5 bases at V and 3 bases at J; junction bases unmatched: 4. This CDR3 is 14 amino acids long. Per germline, CDR1 PRHDT and CDR2 FYEKMQ (reference sequence). CDR3 amino acids: CASSPRDRGYEQYF. The DNA of the CDR3 is TGTGCCAGCAGCCCGCGGGACAGGGGCTACGAGCAGTACTTC.

This rearrangement joins TRBV19 to TRBJ2-7, with 14 positions matching TRBD2. This CDR3 is 12 amino acids long. In germline, CDR1 is LNHDA, CDR2 SQIVND (reference sequence). V was clipped by 10 bases and J by 12 bases; unmatched bases: 8. The DNA of the CDR3 is TGTGCCACTATCGGACTAGCGGGAGGCTCGTACTTC. Translation: CATIGLAGGSYF.

This clone was seen only a few times. V usage is TRBV5-1 and J usage is TRBJ1-2; D is possibly TRBD1 (6 bases). Trimming removed 0 bases at V and 3 bases at J, with 9 bases between. The CDR3 runs 14 residues. Germline V gene lookup returns CDR1 SGHRS and CDR2 YFSETQ. Here the CDR3 reads CASSLGPGDYGYTF. The CDR3 nucleotides read TGCGCCAGCAGCTTGGGACCAGGGGACTATGGCTACACCTTC. Full variable domain (outside the CDR3, taken from reference TRBV5-1 and TRBJ1-2): KAGVTQTPRYLIKTRGQQVTLSCSPISGHRSVSWYQQTPGQGLQFLFEYFSETQRNKGNFPGRFSGRQFSNSRSEMNVSTLELGDSALYLCASSLGPGDYGYTFGSGTRLTVV.

The gene calls are TRBV18 and TRBJ2-6; D might be TRBD1 (6 bases). CDR3 length equals 22 residues. V was clipped by 4 bases and J by 0 bases, with 28 bases between them. The germline V gene has CDR1 KGHSH and CDR2 LQKENI. This CDR3 is CASSLILVDSRILSSGANVLTF. CDR3 DNA: TGTGCCAGCTCACTCATACTCGTGGACAGCCGAATCCTGAGCTCTGGGGCCAACGTCCTGACTTTC.

This chain connects TRBV29-1 to TRBJ2-7; D perhaps matches TRBD2 (6 bases). The germline V gene encodes CDR1 SQVTM and CDR2 ANQGSEA. The CDR3 length is 15 residues. The V and J ends lost 0 bases and 2 bases respectively, with 14 bases between them. The CDR3 loop is CSVEDRDLVTYEQYV. CDR3 nucleotide sequence: TGCAGCGTTGAAGATCGGGACTTAGTCACCTACGAGCAGTACGTC.

The chain combines TRBV7-9 with TRBJ2-1; 14 bases align to TRBD2. This CDR3 is 16 amino acids long. The V gene's germline CDR1 is SEHNR and CDR2 FQNEAQ (reference sequence). Trimming took 5 bases from V and 8 from J; bases not matched to a gene: 8. The CDR3 DNA reads as TGTGCCAGCAGCCCTAGGGGGACTAGCGGGAGCGATGAGCAGTTCTTC. It yields the protein CASSPRGTSGSDEQFF.

V is TRBV12-5 and J is TRBJ1-1; TRBD1 is a possible D gene (6 bases). The CDR3 totals 18 residues. Germline V gene data show CDR1 as LGHNT and CDR2 as FRNRAP. Between the trimmed V and J ends, which lost 2 bases and 1 base, there was a span of 20 bases. CDR3 bases: TGTGCTAGTGGTTTGTTTACCGGAAGGGACACTACGAACACTGAAGCTTTCTTT. Amino acid sequence: CASGLFTGRDTTNTEAFF.

The rearrangement joins TRBV9 to TRBJ2-3; no reliable D call. Germline lookup yields CDR1 SGDLS and CDR2 YYNGEE. The germline V and J ends were trimmed by 1 base and 2 bases, with 5 bases remaining between them. There are 13 residues in the CDR3. CDR3 region: CASSVPSTDTQYF. CDR3 sequence (DNA): TGTGCCAGCAGCGTACCCTCCACAGATACGCAGTATTTT.

This rearrangement joins TRBV27 to TRBJ2-2, with TRBD2 matching 13 bases. V dropped 3 bases and J dropped 9; count of bases not matched to a gene: 10. The CDR3 is 17 residues long. The germline V gene has CDR1 MNHEY and CDR2 SMNVEV (reference sequence). The CDR3 protein is CASSFPGTSGAYRELFF. DNA of the CDR3: TGTGCCAGCAGTTTCCCCGGGACTAGCGGGGCCTACCGGGAGCTGTTTTTT.

The V and J genes are TRBV5-6 and TRBJ2-1, with TRBD2 matching over 11 bases. Per the germline V gene, CDR1 is SGHDT and CDR2 is YYEEEE. The CDR3 contains 15 residues. Losses at the gene ends were 3 bases for V and 7 bases for J; bases not matched to a gene: 6. The CDR3 coding sequence is TGTGCCAGCAGCTCTCCGGGACTAGCGGTAAATGAGCAGTTCTTC. It encodes CASSSPGLAVNEQFF. Supplemented by reference TRBV5-6 and TRBJ2-1, the full variable domain reads DAGVTQSPTHLIKTRGQQVTLRCSPKSGHDTVSWYQQALGQGPQFIFQYYEEEERQRGNFPDRFSGHQFPNYSSELNVNALLLGDSALYLCASSSPGLAVNEQFFGPGTRLTVL.

A single count supports this clone. The chain joins TRBV6-1 to TRBJ2-5; 7 bases map to TRBD1. Per germline, CDR1 MNHNS and CDR2 SASEGT. CDR3 length equals 14 residues. The trim removed 5 bases at V and 1 base at J, leaving 4 bases unmatched. For the CDR3, the DNA is TGTGCCAGCAGTATGGACAGGCTCCAAGAGACCCAGTACTTC. Its protein is CASSMDRLQETQYF.

The V call is TRBV30, the J call TRBJ2-2; 10 nucleotides line up with TRBD2. Trimming removed 5 bases from V and 6 bases from J; junction bases left unmatched: 6. Germline V lookup: CDR1 GTSNPN, CDR2 SVGIG (reference sequence). This CDR3 region has 14 residues. The CDR3 sequence: CAWSGTSVPGELFF. The CDR3 DNA follows: TGTGCCTGGTCCGGGACTAGCGTTCCCGGGGAGCTGTTTTTT. The whole variable domain, remainder taken from reference TRBV30 and TRBJ2-2, is SQTIHQWPATLVQPVGSPLSLECTVEGTSNPNLYWYRQAAGRGLQLLFYSVGIGQISSEVPQNLSASRPQDRQFILSSKKLLLSDSGFYLCAWSGTSVPGELFFGEGSRLTVL.

The CDR3 protein is CASSGQSYGYTF. DNA for the CDR3: TGTGCCAGCAGTGGCCAGTCCTATGGCTACACCTTC. This chain connects TRBV9 to TRBJ1-2; D unclear. CDR1 and CDR2 (germline): SGDLS, YYNGEE. V lost 5 bases and J 4 bases, leaving 9 bases between the germline ends. This CDR3 comprises 12 residues.

V and J are TRBV5-1 and TRBJ2-7; TRBD1 matches at 9 bases. Germline CDR1 reads SGHRS; CDR2 reads YFSETQ. V was clipped by 0 bases and J by 11 bases; unmatched bases: 3. The CDR3 extends over 12 amino acids. The CDR3 sequence is CASSLEGTGKYF. The CDR3 region has the DNA TGCGCCAGCAGCTTGGAGGGGACAGGGAAGTACTTC.

This chain joins TRBV7-9 and TRBJ2-1, with a tentative D call TRBD2 (5 bases). Trimming left V 7 bases short and J 10 bases short, with 11 bases between. The germline V gene encodes CDR1 SEHNR and CDR2 FQNEAQ (reference sequence). The length of the CDR3 is 11 residues. CDR3 DNA: TGTGCCAGCACCCTAACGGGGGAGCAGTTCTTC. Translated, it gives CASTLTGEQFF. The full variable domain, in which reference TRBV7-9 and TRBJ2-1 provide the parts outside the CDR3, is DTGVSQNPRHKITKRGQNVTFRCDPISEHNRLYWYRQTLGQGPEFLTYFQNEAQLEKSRLLSDRFSAERPKGSFSTLEIQRTEQGDSAMYLCASTLTGEQFFGPGTRLTVL.

The CDR3 DNA is TGTGCCAGTAGTCGGACGGACACACAATTCATCGGCTACACCTTC. The encoded protein is CASSRTDTQFIGYTF. The rearrangement joins TRBV19 to TRBJ1-2; a possible D gene is TRBD1 (5 bases). The germline V gene encodes CDR1 LNHDA and CDR2 SQIVND (reference sequence). Deletions cut 5 bases from V and 8 bases from J, with 21 bases between. The CDR3 covers 15 residues.

This clone appeared a few times. The rearrangement joins TRBV2 to TRBJ1-4; D unresolved. This CDR3 comprises 13 residues. CDR1 SNHLY and CDR2 FYNNEI come from the germline V gene. With 4 bases removed from V and 8 bases from J, the gap between germline ends came to 11 bases. The CDR3 sequence: CASSGRRREKLFF. The CDR3 region has the DNA TGTGCCAGCAGTGGTCGGAGAAGGGAAAAACTGTTTTTT.

The V call is TRBV15, the J call TRBJ2-3; a possible D gene is TRBD2 (6 bases). Trimming removed 3 bases from V and 2 bases from J, with 15 bases in between. The CDR3 covers 16 residues. The V gene's germline CDR1 is LNHNV and CDR2 YYDKDF (reference sequence). CDR3 amino acids: CATSREIRTITDTQYF. CDR3 DNA sequence: TGTGCCACCAGCAGGGAGATAAGGACTATCACAGATACGCAGTATTTT.

This chain connects TRBV6-6 to TRBJ2-7; the D gene is possibly TRBD1 (5 bases). CDR3 length: 15 amino acids. CDR1 and CDR2 from the germline V gene are MNHNY and SVGAGI (reference sequence). The V end lost 2 bases, the J end lost 4 bases, and 15 bases lay between the germline ends. In nucleotides, the CDR3 is TGTGCCAGCAGTTACCAGTATGATAGACAGTACGAGCAGTACGTC. Translation gives CASSYQYDRQYEQYV.

This sequence joins TRBV9 and TRBJ2-2; 8 bases are shared with TRBD1. J was trimmed by 8 bases and V by 3 bases; bases with no gene match: 6. The length of the CDR3 is 14 residues. From germline, CDR1 is SGDLS and CDR2 YYNGEE. DNA for the CDR3: TGTGCCAGCAGCGAACGGACAGGGATGGGGGAGCTGTTTTTT. Translated, it gives CASSERTGMGELFF.

The CDR3 DNA follows: TGTGCCAGCAGTTTACGCAGAAACTATGGCTACACCTTC. This translates into CASSLRRNYGYTF. The V call is TRBV27, the J call TRBJ1-2; D not resolved. Germline V CDR1 and CDR2: MNHEY, SMNVEV (reference sequence). The CDR3 is made up of 13 amino acids. The V and J ends lost 2 bases and 2 bases respectively, with 6 bases between them.

As concerns this clone: The junction departs from germline at one end; a sequencing error may be responsible. The V call is TRBV30, the J call TRBJ2-2; 12 nucleotides align to TRBD2. The CDR3 runs 14 residues. Germline CDR1 reads GTSNPN; CDR2 reads SVGIG (reference sequence). The DNA for the CDR3 is TGTGCCTGGTACGCTAGCGGGAGGGACCGGGGAGCTGTTTTT. This translates into CAWYASGRDRGAVF.

V gene TRBV2 combines with J gene TRBJ1-1; D is ambiguous. This CDR3 region has 15 residues. Germline V lookup: CDR1 SNHLY, CDR2 FYNNEI. The V end lost 1 base, the J end lost 0 bases, and 9 bases lay between the germline ends. The CDR3 bases are TGTGCCAGCAGTGAAGGGGGAGCGGTGAACACTGAAGCTTTCTTT. Amino acids: CASSEGGAVNTEAFF.

This clone is medium-sized. V is TRBV5-5 and J is TRBJ1-5, with D possibly TRBD1 on 5 matching bases. CDR3 length: 15 amino acids. Trimming pared 3 bases from V and 3 bases from J, leaving 13 bases between. Germline loops: CDR1 SGHKS, CDR2 YYEKEE (reference sequence). CDR3 sequence: CASSSWGSPNQPQHF. In DNA form, the CDR3 reads TGTGCCAGCAGCTCATGGGGCAGTCCCAATCAGCCCCAGCATTTT. The whole variable domain, remainder taken from reference TRBV5-5 and TRBJ1-5, is DAGVTQSPTHLIKTRGQQVTLRCSPISGHKSVSWYQQVLGQGPQFIFQYYEKEERGRGNFPDRFSARQFPNYSSELNVNALLLGDSALYLCASSSWGSPNQPQHFGDGTRLSIL.

This rearrangement joins TRBV5-4 to TRBJ2-1; 11 bases align to TRBD2. The CDR3 is made up of 15 amino acids. V was pared by 2 bases and J by 4 bases, with 2 bases of the junction left unmatched. The V gene's germline CDR1 is SGHNT and CDR2 YYREEE (reference sequence). The CDR3 sequence is CASSLGTSGYNEQFF. The CDR3, as DNA: TGTGCCAGCAGCTTAGGGACTAGCGGATACAATGAGCAGTTCTTC.